One sample yielded the 8 T cell receptor beta chains listed below, sequenced in a study of blood T cell repertoires in COVID-19. Some clones are missing from TCRdb's copy, which holds only in-frame ones; the method was immunoSEQ multiplex PCR. The sample lists about 180,000 clones; roughly 86% were seen once. The sequenced sample consisted of peripheral blood. These receptors came from a man in his forties or fifties with active or convalescent COVID-19.

The chain joins TRBV2 to TRBJ1-1; D is unclear. Germline CDR1 reads SNHLY; CDR2 reads FYNNEI. This CDR3 region has 13 residues. Trimming took 5 bases from V and 6 from J, leaving 13 bases between them. CDR3 protein: CASSRGGIAEAFF. Written as DNA, the CDR3 is TGTGCCAGCAGTCGCGGCGGGATTGCTGAAGCTTTCTTT.

The chain has TRBV10-2 and TRBJ1-5, with a weak D call TRBD1 (6 bases). With 3 bases removed from V and 4 bases from J, the gap between germline ends came to 16 bases. The CDR3 is 16 residues long. The germline V gene has CDR1 WSHSY and CDR2 SAAADI. The CDR3, as DNA: TGCGCCAGCAGTGACCTAGGGGGACACCTGAATCAGCCCCAGCATTTT. Amino acids: CASSDLGGHLNQPQHF.

The chain uses TRBV11-2 and TRBJ1-6; D is possibly TRBD1 (6 bases). The CDR3 has 14 amino acids. CDR1 and CDR2 from the germline V gene are SGHAT and FQNNGV. With 6 bases removed from V and 7 bases from J, the gap between germline ends came to 13 bases. The CDR3 sequence is CASRLGQNNSPLHF. CDR3 in DNA: TGTGCCAGCAGACTAGGACAGAACAATTCACCCCTCCACTTT.

Only one count was recorded for this clone. The chain uses TRBV5-1 and TRBJ2-7; 12 bases agree with TRBD2. Germline loops: CDR1 SGHRS, CDR2 YFSETQ. This CDR3 contains 15 residues. With V trimmed by 6 bases and J by 4 bases, 8 bases remained unmatched. The CDR3 reads CASTETSGGWYEQYF. The CDR3 region has the DNA TGCGCCAGCACAGAGACTAGCGGGGGATGGTACGAGCAGTACTTC.

The chain is built from TRBV9 and TRBJ1-2; 7 bases match TRBD1. The V gene's germline CDR1 is SGDLS and CDR2 YYNGEE. V was clipped by 4 bases and J by 3 bases; unmatched bases: 3. This CDR3 has 13 residues. The CDR3 region has the DNA TGTGCCAGCAGCTTGGGACAGTACTATGGCTACACCTTC. Translation: CASSLGQYYGYTF.

V is TRBV28 and J is TRBJ1-1, with D unclear. V lost 5 bases to trimming and J lost 4 bases, with 14 bases between them. The germline gives CDR1 MDHEN, CDR2 SYDVKM. The CDR3 sequence is 14 residues long. CDR3 residues: CASSHNDGATEAFF. The DNA for the CDR3 is TGTGCCAGCAGTCATAACGACGGAGCCACTGAAGCTTTCTTT.

The J gene is TRBJ1-1, the V gene TRBV18, with 7 bases aligning to TRBD1. Germline lookup yields CDR1 KGHSH and CDR2 LQKENI. The CDR3 length is 14 residues. Germline trimming cut 4 bases from V and 1 base from J; bases unmatched to any gene: 3. The CDR3 is CASSLNRGNTEAFF. The CDR3 nucleotides are TGTGCCAGCTCACTAAACAGGGGGAACACTGAAGCTTTCTTT.

This clone was observed a single time. The chain carries TRBV5-1 and TRBJ1-3, with 10 bases fitting TRBD1. Trimming took 4 bases from V and 0 from J; bases not matched to a gene: 4. Germline V gene sequence: CDR1 SGHRS, CDR2 YFSETQ. The CDR3 runs to 16 residues. CDR3 sequence: CASSPDRGNSGNTIYF. CDR3 coding DNA: TGCGCCAGCAGCCCGGACAGGGGGAACTCTGGAAACACCATATATTTT.